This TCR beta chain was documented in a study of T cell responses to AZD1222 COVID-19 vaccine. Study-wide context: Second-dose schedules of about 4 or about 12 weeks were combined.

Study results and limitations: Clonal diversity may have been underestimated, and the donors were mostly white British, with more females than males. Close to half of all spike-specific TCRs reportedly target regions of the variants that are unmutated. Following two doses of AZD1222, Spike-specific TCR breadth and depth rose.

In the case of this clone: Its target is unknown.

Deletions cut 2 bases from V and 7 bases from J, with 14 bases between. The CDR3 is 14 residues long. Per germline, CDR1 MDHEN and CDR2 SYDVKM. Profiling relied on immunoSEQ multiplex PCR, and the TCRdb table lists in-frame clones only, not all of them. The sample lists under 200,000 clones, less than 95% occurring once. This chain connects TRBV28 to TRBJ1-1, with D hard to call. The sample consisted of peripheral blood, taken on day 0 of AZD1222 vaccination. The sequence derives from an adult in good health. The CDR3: CASSLRAPGLEAFF. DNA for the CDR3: TGTGCCAGCAGTTTACGGGCACCCGGGCTTGAAGCTTTCTTT.